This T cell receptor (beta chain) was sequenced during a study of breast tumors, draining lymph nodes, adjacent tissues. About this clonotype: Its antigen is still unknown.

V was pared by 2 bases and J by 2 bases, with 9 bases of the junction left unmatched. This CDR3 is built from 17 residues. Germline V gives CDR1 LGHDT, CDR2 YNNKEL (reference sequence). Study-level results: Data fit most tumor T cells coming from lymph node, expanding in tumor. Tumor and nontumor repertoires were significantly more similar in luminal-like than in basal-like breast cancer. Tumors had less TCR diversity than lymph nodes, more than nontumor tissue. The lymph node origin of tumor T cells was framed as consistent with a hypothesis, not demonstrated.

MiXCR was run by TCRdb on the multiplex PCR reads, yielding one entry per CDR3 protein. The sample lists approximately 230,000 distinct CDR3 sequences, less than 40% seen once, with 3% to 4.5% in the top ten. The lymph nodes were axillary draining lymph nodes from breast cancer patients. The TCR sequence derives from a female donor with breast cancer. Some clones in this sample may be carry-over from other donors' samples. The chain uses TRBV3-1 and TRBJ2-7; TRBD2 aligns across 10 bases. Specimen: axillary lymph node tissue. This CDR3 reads CASSQSTGLAETYEQYF. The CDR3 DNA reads TGTGCCAGCAGCCAAAGTACCGGACTAGCGGAGACCTACGAGCAGTACTTC.